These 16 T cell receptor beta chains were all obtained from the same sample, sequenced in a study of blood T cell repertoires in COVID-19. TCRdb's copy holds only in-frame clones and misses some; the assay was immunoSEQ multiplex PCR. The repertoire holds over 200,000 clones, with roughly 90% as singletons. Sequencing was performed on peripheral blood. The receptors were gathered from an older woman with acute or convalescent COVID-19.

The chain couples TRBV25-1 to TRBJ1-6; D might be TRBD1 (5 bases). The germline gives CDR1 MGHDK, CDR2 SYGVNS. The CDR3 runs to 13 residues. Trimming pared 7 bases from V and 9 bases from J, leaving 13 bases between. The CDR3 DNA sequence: TGTGCCAGCATTGCCAGGGTCGGTTCACCCCTCCACTTT. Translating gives CASIARVGSPLHF.

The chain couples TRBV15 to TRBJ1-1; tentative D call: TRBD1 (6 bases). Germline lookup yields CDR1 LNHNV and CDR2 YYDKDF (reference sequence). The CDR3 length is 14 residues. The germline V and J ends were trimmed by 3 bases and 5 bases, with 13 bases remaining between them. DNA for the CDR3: TGTGCCACCAGCAGGAACAGGGTAGCGACTGAAGCTTTCTTT. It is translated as CATSRNRVATEAFF.

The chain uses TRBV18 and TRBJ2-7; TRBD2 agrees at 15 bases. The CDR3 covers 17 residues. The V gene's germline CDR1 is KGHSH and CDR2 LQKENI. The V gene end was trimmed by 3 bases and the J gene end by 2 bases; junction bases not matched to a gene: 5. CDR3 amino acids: CASSPSGLAGGTYEQYF. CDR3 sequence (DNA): TGTGCCAGCTCACCTTCTGGACTAGCGGGGGGGACCTACGAGCAGTACTTC. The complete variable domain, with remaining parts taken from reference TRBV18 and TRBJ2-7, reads NAGVMQNPRHLVRRRGQEARLRCSPMKGHSHVYWYRQLPEEGLKFMVYLQKENIIDESGMPKERFSAEFPKEGPSILRIQQVVRGDSAAYFCASSPSGLAGGTYEQYFGPGTRLTVT.

CDR3 residues: CASSLAGRVDTGELFF. The CDR3 DNA reads as TGTGCCAGCAGCTTAGCGGGCAGGGTTGACACCGGGGAGCTGTTTTTT. This chain connects TRBV7-2 to TRBJ2-2, with a weak D call TRBD1 (5 bases). Germline V gene sequence: CDR1 SGHTA, CDR2 FQGNSA. V dropped 0 bases and J dropped 3 bases, with 11 bases sitting between them. The CDR3 loop spans 16 amino acids.

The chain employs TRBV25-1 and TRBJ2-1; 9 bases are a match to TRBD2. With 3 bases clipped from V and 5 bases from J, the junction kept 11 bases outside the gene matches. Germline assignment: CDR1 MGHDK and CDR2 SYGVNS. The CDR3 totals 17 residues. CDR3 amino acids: CASSEPRSRLADNEQFF. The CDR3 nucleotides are TGTGCCAGCAGTGAGCCCAGATCCCGACTAGCGGACAATGAGCAGTTCTTC.

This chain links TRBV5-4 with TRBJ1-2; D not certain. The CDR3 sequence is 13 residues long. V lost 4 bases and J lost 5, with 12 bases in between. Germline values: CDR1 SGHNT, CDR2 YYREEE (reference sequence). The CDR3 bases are TGTGCCAGCAGCAAAGGTGGAGCATATGGCTACACCTTC. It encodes CASSKGGAYGYTF.

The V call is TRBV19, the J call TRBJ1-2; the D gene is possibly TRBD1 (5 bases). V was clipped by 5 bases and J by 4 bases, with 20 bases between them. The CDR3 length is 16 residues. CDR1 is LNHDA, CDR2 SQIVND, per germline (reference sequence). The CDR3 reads CASSPDRISGFYGYTF. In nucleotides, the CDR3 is TGTGCCAGTAGTCCCGACAGAATCTCCGGCTTCTATGGCTACACCTTC.

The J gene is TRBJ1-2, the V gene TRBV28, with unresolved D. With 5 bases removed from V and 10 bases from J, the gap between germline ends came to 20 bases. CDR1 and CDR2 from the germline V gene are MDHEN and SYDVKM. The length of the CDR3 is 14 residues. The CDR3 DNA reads TGTGCCAGCAGTGCCAAGCAGGTTTGGGCCGACTACACCTTC. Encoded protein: CASSAKQVWADYTF.

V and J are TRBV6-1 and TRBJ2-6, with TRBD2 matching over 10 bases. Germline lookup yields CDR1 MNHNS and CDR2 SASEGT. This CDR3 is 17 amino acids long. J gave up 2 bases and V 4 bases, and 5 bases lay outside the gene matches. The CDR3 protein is CASSASGSLPGANVLTF. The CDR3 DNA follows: TGTGCCAGCAGTGCTAGCGGGAGTCTTCCTGGGGCCAACGTCCTGACTTTC.

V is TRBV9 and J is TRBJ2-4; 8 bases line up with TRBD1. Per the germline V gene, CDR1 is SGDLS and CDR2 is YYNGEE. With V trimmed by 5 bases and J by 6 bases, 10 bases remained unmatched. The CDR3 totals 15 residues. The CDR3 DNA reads TGTGCCAGCAGTTGGACAGGGTCGGAGACAAACATTCAGTACTTC. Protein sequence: CASSWTGSETNIQYF.

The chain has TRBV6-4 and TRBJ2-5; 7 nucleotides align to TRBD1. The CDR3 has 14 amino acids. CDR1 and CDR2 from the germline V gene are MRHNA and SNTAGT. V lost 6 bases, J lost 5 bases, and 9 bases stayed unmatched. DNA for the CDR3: TGTGCCAGCAGCAACAGGGGCTCGGGGGAGACCCAGTACTTC. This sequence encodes CASSNRGSGETQYF.

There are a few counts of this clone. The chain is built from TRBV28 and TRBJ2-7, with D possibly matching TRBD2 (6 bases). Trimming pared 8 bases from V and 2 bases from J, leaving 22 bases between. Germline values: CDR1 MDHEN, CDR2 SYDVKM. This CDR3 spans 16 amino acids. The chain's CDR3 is CASSGLRILPTYEQYF. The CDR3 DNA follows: TGTGCCAGCTCGGGACTCCGAATCCTCCCTACCTACGAGCAGTACTTC.

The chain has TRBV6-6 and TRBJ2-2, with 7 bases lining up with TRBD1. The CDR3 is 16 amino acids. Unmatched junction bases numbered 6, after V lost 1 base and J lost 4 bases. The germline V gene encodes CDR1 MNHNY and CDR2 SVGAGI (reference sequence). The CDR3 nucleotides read TGTGCCAGCAGTTACTACGGATACAGGGGCACCGGGGAGCTGTTTTTT. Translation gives CASSYYGYRGTGELFF.

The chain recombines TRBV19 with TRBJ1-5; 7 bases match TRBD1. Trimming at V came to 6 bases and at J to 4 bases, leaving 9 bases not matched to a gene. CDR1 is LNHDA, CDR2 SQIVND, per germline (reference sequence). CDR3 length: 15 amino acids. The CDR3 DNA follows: TGTGCCAGTAGCAACCGGGACAGCCGAAATCAGCCCCAGCATTTT. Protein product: CASSNRDSRNQPQHF.

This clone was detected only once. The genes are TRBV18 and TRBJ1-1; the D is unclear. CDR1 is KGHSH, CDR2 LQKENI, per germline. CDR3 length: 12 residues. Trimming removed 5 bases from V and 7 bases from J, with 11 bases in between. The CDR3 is CASSLEPFEAFF. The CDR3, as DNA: TGTGCCAGCTCATTAGAACCTTTTGAAGCTTTCTTT. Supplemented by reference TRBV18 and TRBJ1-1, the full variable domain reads NAGVMQNPRHLVRRRGQEARLRCSPMKGHSHVYWYRQLPEEGLKFMVYLQKENIIDESGMPKERFSAEFPKEGPSILRIQQVVRGDSAAYFCASSLEPFEAFFGQGTRLTVV.

This CDR3 is CASSLGLARSSYEQYF. In DNA, the CDR3 is TGTGCCAGCAGCTTGGGACTAGCGAGGAGCTCCTACGAGCAGTACTTC. This rearrangement joins TRBV5-5 to TRBJ2-7; 8 bases line up with TRBD2. The CDR3 is 16 amino acids. V dropped 0 bases and J dropped 0; count of bases not matched to a gene: 5. The germline V gene encodes CDR1 SGHKS and CDR2 YYEKEE (reference sequence).